These 8 T cell receptor beta chains originate from one sample sequenced in a study of T cell repertoires in cytomegalovirus infection. TCRdb recomputed calls from the reads with MiXCR, one row per CDR3 protein. The sample contains about 600,000 distinct CDR3 sequences, 20% to 25% of which appear only once. The sample comprised CD8+ T cells from PBMCs. These receptors originate from a human donor in good health (CMV status not recorded). Some clones in this sample may be carry-over from other donors' samples.

Turning to this clonotype: Just one base apart from a much larger clone, this may be a read error. V usage is TRBV6-6 and J usage is TRBJ2-2; 9 bases are a match to TRBD1. This CDR3 has 16 residues. In germline, CDR1 is MNHNY, CDR2 SVGAGI (reference sequence). CDR3 loop: CANSHRDRDGAGELFF. DNA of the CDR3: TGTGCCAACAGTCACCGGGACAGGGATGGCGCCGGGGAGCTGTTTTTT.

The rearrangement uses TRBV6-8 and TRBJ2-1; D call uncertain. CDR1 and CDR2 (germline): MNHGY, SAAAGT. V was pared by 0 bases and J by 10 bases, with 16 bases between. The CDR3 spans 15 residues. The CDR3 here is CASSYSGPLAGEQFF. For the CDR3, the DNA is TGTGCCAGCAGTTACTCGGGCCCCTTAGCTGGCGAGCAGTTCTTC.

This clonotype appeared a few times. The chain links TRBV6-2 or TRBV6-3 to TRBJ2-4; D is uncertain. CDR1 is MNHEY and CDR2 is SVGEGT in the germline V gene. Trimming removed 2 bases from V and 6 bases from J, with 11 bases in between. The CDR3 consists of 14 residues. This CDR3 reads CASSYGVAGNIQYF. CDR3 DNA: TGTGCCAGCAGTTACGGGGTAGCCGGAAACATTCAGTACTTC.

This clonotype showed up just a few times. V gene TRBV9 combines with J gene TRBJ2-3; 9 nucleotides match TRBD2. V lost 7 bases, J lost 1 base, and 4 bases stayed unmatched. CDR3 size: 14 residues. The V gene's germline CDR1 is SGDLS and CDR2 YYNGEE. CDR3 residues: CASGQRGGTDTQYF. The CDR3 region has the DNA TGTGCCAGCGGGCAGCGGGGGGGCACAGATACGCAGTATTTT.

The chain couples TRBV7-2 to TRBJ1-6, with 8 bases lining up with TRBD1. The CDR3 covers 16 residues. Germline assignment: CDR1 SGHTA and CDR2 FQGNSA. The J segment lost 8 bases and the V segment lost 3 bases, leaving 9 bases of the junction unmatched. CDR3 nucleotide sequence: TGTGCCAGCAGCTTCCCCGGACAGGGAAGCTATTCACCCCTCCACTTT. Translating it yields CASSFPGQGSYSPLHF.

The rearrangement links TRBV28 to TRBJ1-4, with unresolved D. The CDR3 loop spans 11 amino acids. V was shortened by 6 bases and J by 6 bases, with 5 bases between the two germline ends. The germline CDR1 and CDR2 sequences are MDHEN and SYDVKM. The CDR3 nucleotides read TGTGCCAGCAGGGGAGATGAAAAACTGTTTTTT. Translating gives CASRGDEKLFF.

The chain uses TRBV20-1 and TRBJ2-3, with 10 nucleotides matching TRBD2. The V and J ends lost 0 bases and 3 bases, in that order; junction bases with no gene match: 9. The CDR3 runs to 17 residues. Looked up from germline, CDR1 is DFQATT and CDR2 is SNEGSKA (reference sequence). The CDR3 nucleotides are TGCAGTGCTAGAGATCCTAAGACTAGCGGGCGGACAGATACGCAGTATTTT. Encoded protein: CSARDPKTSGRTDTQYF.

This clonotype has just a few counts. This chain joins TRBV11-2 and TRBJ2-3, with D tentatively TRBD1 or TRBD2 (5 bases each). The CDR3 has 16 amino acids. V lost 5 bases and J lost 2, with 17 bases in between. Germline CDR1 reads SGHAT; CDR2 reads FQNNGV. The DNA of the CDR3 is TGTGCCAGCAGCCCGATATGGGGGATGCTCACAGATACGCAGTATTTT. This sequence encodes CASSPIWGMLTDTQYF.